This T cell receptor (beta chain) was recorded in a study of blood T cell repertoires in COVID-19. Patients in Seattle were enrolled during active infection, then followed longitudinally. Some clones are missing from TCRdb's copy, which holds only in-frame ones; the method was immunoSEQ multiplex PCR. In the table there are around 230,000 clones, almost 85% of which are singletons. This clone occurred once. Germline CDR1 is LNHDA and CDR2 is SQIVND (reference sequence). Trimming pared 2 bases from V and 8 bases from J, leaving 17 bases between. This CDR3 contains 15 residues. The TCR comes from a man aged 50 to 60 with COVID-19, enrolled during active disease. Sequences were obtained from peripheral blood. The chain employs TRBV19 and TRBJ2-3; perhaps TRBD2 as D (6 bases). Written as DNA, the CDR3 is TGTGCCAGTAGTATACAGGTCGGCACGCGGGGTACGCAGTATTTT. Protein sequence: CASSIQVGTRGTQYF.